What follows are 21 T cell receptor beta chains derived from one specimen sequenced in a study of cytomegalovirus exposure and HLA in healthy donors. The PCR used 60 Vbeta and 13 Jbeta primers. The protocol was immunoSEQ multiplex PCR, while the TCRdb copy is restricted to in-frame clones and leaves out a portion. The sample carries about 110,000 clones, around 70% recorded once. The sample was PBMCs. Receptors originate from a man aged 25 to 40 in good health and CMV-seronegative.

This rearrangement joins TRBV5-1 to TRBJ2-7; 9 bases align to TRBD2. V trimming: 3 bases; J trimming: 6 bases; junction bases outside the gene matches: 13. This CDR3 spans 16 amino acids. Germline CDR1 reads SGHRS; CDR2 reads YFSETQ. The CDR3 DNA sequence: TGCGCCAGCAGCTCGAAGAACGGTAGCGGGAGATCCGAGCAGTACTTC. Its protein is CASSSKNGSGRSEQYF.

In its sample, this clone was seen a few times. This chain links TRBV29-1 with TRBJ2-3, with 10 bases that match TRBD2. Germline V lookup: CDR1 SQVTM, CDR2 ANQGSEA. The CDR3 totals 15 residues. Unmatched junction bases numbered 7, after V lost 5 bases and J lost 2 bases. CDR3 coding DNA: TGCAGCGTTTCCATCGGACTAGCGGCCACAGATACGCAGTATTTT. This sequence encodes CSVSIGLAATDTQYF.

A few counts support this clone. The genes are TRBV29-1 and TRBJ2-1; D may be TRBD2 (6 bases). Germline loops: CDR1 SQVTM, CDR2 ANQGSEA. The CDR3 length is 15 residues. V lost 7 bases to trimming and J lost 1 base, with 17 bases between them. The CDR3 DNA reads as TGCAGCGCCACCCCGACTAGTAGATCCTACAATGAGCAGTTCTTC. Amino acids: CSATPTSRSYNEQFF.

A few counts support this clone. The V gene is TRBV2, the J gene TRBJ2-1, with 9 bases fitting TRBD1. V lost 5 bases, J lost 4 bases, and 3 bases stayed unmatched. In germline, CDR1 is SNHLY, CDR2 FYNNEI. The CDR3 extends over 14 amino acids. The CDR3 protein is CASSKTGGYNEQFF. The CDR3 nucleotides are TGTGCCAGCAGTAAGACAGGGGGGTACAATGAGCAGTTCTTC.

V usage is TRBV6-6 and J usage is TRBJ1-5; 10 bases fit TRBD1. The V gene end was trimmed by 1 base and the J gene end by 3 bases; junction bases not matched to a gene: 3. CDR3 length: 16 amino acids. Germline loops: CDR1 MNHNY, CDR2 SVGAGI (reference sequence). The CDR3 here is CASSYWGQGHNQPQHF. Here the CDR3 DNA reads TGTGCCAGCAGTTACTGGGGACAGGGGCACAATCAGCCCCAGCATTTT.

The CDR3 DNA reads as TGTGCCAGCAGCTTTCGACTAGCGGGGTACAATGAGCAGTTCTTC. This encodes CASSFRLAGYNEQFF. The rearrangement links TRBV9 to TRBJ2-1; 11 bases agree with TRBD2. After removal of 4 bases from V and 4 bases from J, the junction contained 4 bases not matched to a gene. This CDR3 spans 15 amino acids. The germline V gene has CDR1 SGDLS and CDR2 YYNGEE.

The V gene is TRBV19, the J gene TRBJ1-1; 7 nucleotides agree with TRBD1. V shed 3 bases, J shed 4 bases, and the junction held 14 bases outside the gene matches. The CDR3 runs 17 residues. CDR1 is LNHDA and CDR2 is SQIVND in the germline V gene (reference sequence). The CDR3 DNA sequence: TGTGCCAGTAGTATGAGTTTGAGTAGGACAGGTGGCACTGAAGCTTTCTTT. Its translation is CASSMSLSRTGGTEAFF.

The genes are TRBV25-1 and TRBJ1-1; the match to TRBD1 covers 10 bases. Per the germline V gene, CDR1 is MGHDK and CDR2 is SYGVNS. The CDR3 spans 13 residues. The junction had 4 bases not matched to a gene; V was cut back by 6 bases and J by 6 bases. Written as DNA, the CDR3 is TGTGCCAGCAGGGACAGGGGGGAGGCTGAAGCTTTCTTT. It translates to CASRDRGEAEAFF.

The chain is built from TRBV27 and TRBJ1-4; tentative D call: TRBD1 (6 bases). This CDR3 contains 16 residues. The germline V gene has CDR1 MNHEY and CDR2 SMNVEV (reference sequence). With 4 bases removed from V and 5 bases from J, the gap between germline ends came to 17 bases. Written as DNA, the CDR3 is TGTGCCAGCAGTTCTACAGGGTATTGGAGCAATGAAAAACTGTTTTTT. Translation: CASSSTGYWSNEKLFF.

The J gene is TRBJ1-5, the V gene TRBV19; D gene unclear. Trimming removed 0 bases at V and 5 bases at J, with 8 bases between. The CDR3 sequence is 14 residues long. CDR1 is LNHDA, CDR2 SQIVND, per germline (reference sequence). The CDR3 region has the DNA TGTGCCAGTAGTATAGATGCGGGCGATCAGCCCCAGCATTTT. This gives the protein CASSIDAGDQPQHF.

The CDR3 DNA is TGCAGCGTGCGGACTAGCGGGAGTCTTGACACCGGGGAGCTGTTTTTT. Amino acid sequence: CSVRTSGSLDTGELFF. The rearrangement uses TRBV29-1 and TRBJ2-2, with 13 nucleotides matching TRBD2. CDR3 length: 16 amino acids. Germline-derived CDR1 and CDR2 are SQVTM and ANQGSEA. V lost 6 bases, J lost 3 bases, and 7 bases stayed unmatched.

The CDR3 loop reads CASSNGLQETQYF. As DNA, the CDR3 is TGTGCCAGTAGTAACGGACTACAAGAGACCCAGTACTTC. The V call is TRBV19, the J call TRBJ2-5; D is possibly TRBD2 (6 bases). V was trimmed by 4 bases and J by 2 bases, leaving 8 bases between them. The germline gives CDR1 LNHDA, CDR2 SQIVND (reference sequence). The CDR3 consists of 13 residues.

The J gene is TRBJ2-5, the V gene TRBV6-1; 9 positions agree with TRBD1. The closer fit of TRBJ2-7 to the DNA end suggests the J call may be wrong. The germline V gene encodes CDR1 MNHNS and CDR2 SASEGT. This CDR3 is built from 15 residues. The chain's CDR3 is CASSIPGTGSYEQYF. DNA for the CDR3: TGTGCCAGCAGTATACCCGGGACAGGGTCCTACGAGCAGTACTTC.

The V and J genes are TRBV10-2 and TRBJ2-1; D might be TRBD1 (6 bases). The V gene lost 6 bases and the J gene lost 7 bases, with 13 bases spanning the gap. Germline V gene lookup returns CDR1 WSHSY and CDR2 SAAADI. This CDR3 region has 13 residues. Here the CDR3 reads CASSSLGANEQFF. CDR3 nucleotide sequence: TGCGCCAGCAGCTCATTGGGGGCGAATGAGCAGTTCTTC.

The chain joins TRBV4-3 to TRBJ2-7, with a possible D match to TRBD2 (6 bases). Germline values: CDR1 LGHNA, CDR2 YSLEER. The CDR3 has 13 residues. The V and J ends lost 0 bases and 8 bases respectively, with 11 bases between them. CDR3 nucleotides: TGCGCCAGCAGCCAAGACGGCGGGGTTAAGCAGTACTTC. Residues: CASSQDGGVKQYF.

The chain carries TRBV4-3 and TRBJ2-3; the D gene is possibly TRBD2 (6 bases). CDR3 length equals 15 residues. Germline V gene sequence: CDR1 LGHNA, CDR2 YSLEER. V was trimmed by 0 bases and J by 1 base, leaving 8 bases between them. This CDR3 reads CASSQEASGTDTQYF. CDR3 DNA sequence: TGCGCCAGCAGCCAAGAGGCTAGCGGCACAGATACGCAGTATTTT.

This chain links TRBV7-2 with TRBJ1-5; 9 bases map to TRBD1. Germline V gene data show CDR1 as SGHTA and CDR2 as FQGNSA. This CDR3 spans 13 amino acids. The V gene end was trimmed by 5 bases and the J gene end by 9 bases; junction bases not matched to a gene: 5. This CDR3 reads CASSNPTGGPQHF. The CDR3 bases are TGTGCCAGCAGCAACCCGACAGGGGGGCCCCAGCATTTT.

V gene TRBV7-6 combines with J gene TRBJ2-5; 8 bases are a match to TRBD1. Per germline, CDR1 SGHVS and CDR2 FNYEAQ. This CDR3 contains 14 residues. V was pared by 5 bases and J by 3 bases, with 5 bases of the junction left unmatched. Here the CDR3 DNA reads TGTGCCAGCAGCCCGGGACAGGTTGAAGAGACCCAGTACTTC. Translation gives CASSPGQVEETQYF.

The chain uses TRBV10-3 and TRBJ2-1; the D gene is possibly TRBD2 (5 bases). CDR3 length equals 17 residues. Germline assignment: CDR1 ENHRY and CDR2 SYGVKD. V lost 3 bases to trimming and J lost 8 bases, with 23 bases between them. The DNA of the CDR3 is TGTGCCATCAGTGAAAGCGGAATCGCCTCTCTCTGGGATGAGCAGTTCTTC. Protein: CAISESGIASLWDEQFF.

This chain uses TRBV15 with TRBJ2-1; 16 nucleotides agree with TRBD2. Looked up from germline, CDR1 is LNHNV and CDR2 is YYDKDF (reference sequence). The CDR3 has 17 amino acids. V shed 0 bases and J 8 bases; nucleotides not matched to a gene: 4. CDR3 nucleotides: TGTGCCACCAGCAGAGATCGGGGGACTAGCGGGAGGGATGAGCAGTTCTTC. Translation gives CATSRDRGTSGRDEQFF.

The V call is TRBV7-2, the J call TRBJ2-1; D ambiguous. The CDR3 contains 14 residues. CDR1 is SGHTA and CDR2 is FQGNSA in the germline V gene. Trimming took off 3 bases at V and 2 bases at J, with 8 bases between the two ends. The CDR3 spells CASSLGRAYNEQFF. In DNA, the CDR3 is TGTGCCAGCAGCTTGGGCCGCGCCTACAATGAGCAGTTCTTC. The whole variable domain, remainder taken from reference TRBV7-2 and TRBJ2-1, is GAGVSQSPSNKVTEKGKDVELRCDPISGHTALYWYRQSLGQGLEFLIYFQGNSAPDKSGLPSDRFSAERTGGSVSTLTIQRTQQEDSAVYLCASSLGRAYNEQFFGPGTRLTVL.